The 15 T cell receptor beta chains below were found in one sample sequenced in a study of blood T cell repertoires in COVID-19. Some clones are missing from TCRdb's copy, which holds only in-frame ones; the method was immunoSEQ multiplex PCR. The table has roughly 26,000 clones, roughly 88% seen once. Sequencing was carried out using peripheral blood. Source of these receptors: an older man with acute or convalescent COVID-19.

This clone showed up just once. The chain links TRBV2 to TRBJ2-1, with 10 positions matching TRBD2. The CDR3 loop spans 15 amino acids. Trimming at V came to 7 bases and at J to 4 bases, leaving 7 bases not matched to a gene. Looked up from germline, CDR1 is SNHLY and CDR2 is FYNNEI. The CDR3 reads CASTPGLASYNEQFF. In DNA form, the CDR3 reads TGTGCCAGCACCCCGGGACTAGCGTCTTACAATGAGCAGTTCTTC.

The CDR3 coding sequence is TGTGCCAGCTCACCACCACAGGCTGGAAACACCATATATTTT. As protein: CASSPPQAGNTIYF. The chain couples TRBV18 to TRBJ1-3; maybe TRBD1 (5 bases). The CDR3 runs to 14 residues. Between the trimmed V and J ends, which lost 0 bases and 2 bases, there was a span of 5 bases. Germline CDR1 and CDR2: KGHSH and LQKENI.

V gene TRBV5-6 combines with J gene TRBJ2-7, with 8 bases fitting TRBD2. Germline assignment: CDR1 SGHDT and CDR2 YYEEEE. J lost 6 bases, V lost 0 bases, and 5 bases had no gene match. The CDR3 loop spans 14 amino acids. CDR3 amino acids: CASSLDGLAGEQYF. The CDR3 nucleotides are TGTGCCAGCAGCTTGGACGGACTAGCTGGCGAGCAGTACTTC.

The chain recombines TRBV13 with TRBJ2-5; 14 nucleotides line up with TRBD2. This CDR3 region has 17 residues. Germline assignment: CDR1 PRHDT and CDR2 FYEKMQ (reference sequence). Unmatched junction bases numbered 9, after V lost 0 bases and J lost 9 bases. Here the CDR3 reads CASSLGRPGTSGSPQYF. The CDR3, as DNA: TGTGCCAGCAGCTTAGGCCGTCCGGGGACTAGCGGGAGCCCCCAGTACTTC.

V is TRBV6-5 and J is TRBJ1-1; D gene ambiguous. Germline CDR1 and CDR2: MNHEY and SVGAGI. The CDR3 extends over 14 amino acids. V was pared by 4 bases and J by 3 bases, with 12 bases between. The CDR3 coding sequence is TGTGCCAGCAGTTTAAGTCAGGCTTACACTGAAGCTTTCTTT. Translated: CASSLSQAYTEAFF.

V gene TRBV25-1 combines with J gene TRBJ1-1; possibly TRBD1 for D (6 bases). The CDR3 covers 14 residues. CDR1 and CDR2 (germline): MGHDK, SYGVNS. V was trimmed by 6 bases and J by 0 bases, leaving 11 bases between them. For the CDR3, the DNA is TGTGCCAGCAGCAGCAGGGGATTGAACACTGAAGCTTTCTTT. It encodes CASSSRGLNTEAFF.

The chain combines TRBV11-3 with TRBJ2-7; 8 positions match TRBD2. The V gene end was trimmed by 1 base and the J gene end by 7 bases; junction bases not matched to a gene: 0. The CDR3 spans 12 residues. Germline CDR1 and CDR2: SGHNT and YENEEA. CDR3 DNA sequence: TGTGCCAGCAGCTTAGGCGGGGGGGAGCAGTACTTC. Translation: CASSLGGGEQYF.

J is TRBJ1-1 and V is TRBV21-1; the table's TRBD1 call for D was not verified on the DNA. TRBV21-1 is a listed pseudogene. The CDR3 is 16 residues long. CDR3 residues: CASSKAPDRGNTEAFF. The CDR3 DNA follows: TGTGCCAGCAGCAAAGCCCCGGACAGGGGGAACACTGAAGCTTTCTTT.

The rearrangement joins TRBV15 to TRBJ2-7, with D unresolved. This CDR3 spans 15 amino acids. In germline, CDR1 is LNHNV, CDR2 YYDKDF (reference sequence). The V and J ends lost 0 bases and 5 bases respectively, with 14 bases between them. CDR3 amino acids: CATSRDLGVPNEQYF. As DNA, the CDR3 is TGTGCCACCAGCAGAGATCTTGGAGTCCCCAACGAGCAGTACTTC.

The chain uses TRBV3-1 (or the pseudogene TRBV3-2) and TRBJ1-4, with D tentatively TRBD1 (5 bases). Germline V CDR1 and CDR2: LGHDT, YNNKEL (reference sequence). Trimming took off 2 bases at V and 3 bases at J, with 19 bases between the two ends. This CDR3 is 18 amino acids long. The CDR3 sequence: CASSQFSDNREPNEKLFF. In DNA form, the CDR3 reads TGTGCCAGCAGCCAATTTTCGGACAACCGAGAGCCTAATGAAAAACTGTTTTTT.

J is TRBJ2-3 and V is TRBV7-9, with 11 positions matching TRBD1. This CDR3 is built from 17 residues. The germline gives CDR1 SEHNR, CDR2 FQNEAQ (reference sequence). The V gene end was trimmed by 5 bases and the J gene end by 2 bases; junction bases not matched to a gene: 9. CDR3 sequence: CASSKGQGVGITDTQYF. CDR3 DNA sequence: TGTGCCAGCAGCAAGGGACAGGGGGTGGGCATCACAGATACGCAGTATTTT.

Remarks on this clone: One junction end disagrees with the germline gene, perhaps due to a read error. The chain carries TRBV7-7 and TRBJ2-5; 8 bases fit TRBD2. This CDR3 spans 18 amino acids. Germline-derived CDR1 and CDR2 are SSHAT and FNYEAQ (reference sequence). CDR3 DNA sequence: TGTGCTAGCAGCTTAGGTTTTAGCGGGGCAACGGCCCAAGAGACCCAGTACTTC. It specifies CASSLGFSGATAQETQYF.

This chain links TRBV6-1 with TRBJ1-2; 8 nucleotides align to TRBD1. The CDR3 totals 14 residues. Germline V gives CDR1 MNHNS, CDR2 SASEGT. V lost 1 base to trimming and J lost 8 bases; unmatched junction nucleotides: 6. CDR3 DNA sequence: TGTGCCAGCAGTGAAGATGTCAGGGGGCGAGGCTACACCTTC. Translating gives CASSEDVRGRGYTF.

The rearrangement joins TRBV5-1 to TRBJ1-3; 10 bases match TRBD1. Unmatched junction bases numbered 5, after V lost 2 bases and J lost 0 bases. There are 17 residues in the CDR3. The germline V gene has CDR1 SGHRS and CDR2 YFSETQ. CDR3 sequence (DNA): TGCGCCAGCAGCTTTGGACAGGGGGTGCCCTCTGGAAACACCATATATTTT. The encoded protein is CASSFGQGVPSGNTIYF. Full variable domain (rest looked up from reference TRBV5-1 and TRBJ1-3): KAGVTQTPRYLIKTRGQQVTLSCSPISGHRSVSWYQQTPGQGLQFLFEYFSETQRNKGNFPGRFSGRQFSNSRSEMNVSTLELGDSALYLCASSFGQGVPSGNTIYFGEGSWLTVV.

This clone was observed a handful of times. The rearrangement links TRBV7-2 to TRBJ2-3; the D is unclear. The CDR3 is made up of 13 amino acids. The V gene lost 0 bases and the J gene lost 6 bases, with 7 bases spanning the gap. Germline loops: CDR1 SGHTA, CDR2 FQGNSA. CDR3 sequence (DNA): TGTGCCAGCAGCTTAGCTCCGCGGGATACGCAGTATTTT. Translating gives CASSLAPRDTQYF.